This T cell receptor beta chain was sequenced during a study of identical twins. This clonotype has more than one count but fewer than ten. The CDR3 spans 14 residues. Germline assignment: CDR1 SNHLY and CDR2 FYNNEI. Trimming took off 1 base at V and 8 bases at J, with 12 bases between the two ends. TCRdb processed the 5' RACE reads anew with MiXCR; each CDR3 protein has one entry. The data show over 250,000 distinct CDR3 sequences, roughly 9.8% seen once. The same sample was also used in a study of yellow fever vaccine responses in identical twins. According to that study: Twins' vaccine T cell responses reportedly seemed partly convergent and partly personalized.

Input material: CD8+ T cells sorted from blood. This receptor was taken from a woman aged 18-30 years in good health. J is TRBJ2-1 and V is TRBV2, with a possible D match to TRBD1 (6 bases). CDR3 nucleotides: TGTGCCAGCAGTGAAGATACAGGGTGGCATGAGCAGTTCTTC. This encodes CASSEDTGWHEQFF. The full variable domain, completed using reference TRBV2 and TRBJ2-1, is EPEVTQTPSHQVTQMGQEVILRCVPISNHLYFYWYRQILGQKVEFLVSFYNNEISEKSEIFDDQFSVERPDGSNFTLKIRSTKLEDSAMYFCASSEDTGWHEQFFGPGTRLTVL.